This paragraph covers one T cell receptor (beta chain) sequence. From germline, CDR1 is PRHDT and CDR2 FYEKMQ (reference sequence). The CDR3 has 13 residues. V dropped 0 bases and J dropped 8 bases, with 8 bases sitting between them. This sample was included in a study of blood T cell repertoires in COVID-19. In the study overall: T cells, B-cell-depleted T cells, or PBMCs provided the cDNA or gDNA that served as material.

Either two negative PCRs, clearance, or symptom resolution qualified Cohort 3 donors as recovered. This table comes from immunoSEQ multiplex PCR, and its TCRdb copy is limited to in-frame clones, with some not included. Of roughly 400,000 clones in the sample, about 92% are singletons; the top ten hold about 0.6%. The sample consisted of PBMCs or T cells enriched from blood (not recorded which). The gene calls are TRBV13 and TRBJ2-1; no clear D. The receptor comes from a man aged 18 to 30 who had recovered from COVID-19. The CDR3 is CASSLGYSDEQFF. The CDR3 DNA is TGTGCCAGCAGCTTAGGGTATTCCGATGAGCAGTTCTTC.